The TCR beta chain described here comes from a study of blood T cell repertoires in COVID-19. Study-level background: Acute-phase and convalescent COVID-19 samples originated in the United States, Italy and Spain. Sources were T cells, B-cell-depleted T cells, or PBMCs; the material itself was cDNA or gDNA.

This CDR3 spans 11 amino acids. Trimming pared 4 bases from V and 5 bases from J, leaving 8 bases between. Germline assignment: CDR1 DFQATT and CDR2 SNEGSKA (reference sequence). Methods used by the authors: For nucleated cells, counts were estimated from reference gene primer amplification. Sequencing was performed with immunoSEQ multiplex PCR; in TCRdb, only in-frame clones are kept and a portion is missing. V, J and clone size are taken as reported in that table, and D and trimming were inferred from the DNA itself. The sample yields roughly 160,000 clones, under 85% seen once. Those who participated ranged in age from 18 to 89 years and resided in under 25 US areas.

This chain connects TRBV20-1 to TRBJ2-5; D uncertain. This TCR was sampled from a man aged 45-65 years who had recovered from COVID-19. The source material was PBMCs or T cells enriched from blood (not recorded which). The chain's CDR3 is CSANTRETQYF. In nucleotides, the CDR3 is TGCAGTGCTAATACCCGGGAGACCCAGTACTTC.